Listed below are T cell receptor beta chains from one sample, sequenced in a study of blood T cell repertoires in COVID-19. The method was immunoSEQ multiplex PCR; TCRdb's version includes in-frame clones alone and lacks a portion of them. Of about 16,000 clones in the sample, roughly 91% are singletons; the top ten hold roughly a quarter. The material sequenced was peripheral blood. The source is a man in his sixties with acute or convalescent COVID-19. The CDR3 runs from the conserved cysteine through the conserved F or W. D genes are given only for firm matches. The size entry is marked missing in some rows and otherwise reads once, few, many or a size class.

>NA|TRBV9|TRBD2|TRBJ2-1
CASSVSGSSYNEQFF
TGTGCCAGCAGCGTTAGCGGGAGCTCCTACAATGAGCAGTTCTTC
>NA|TRBV6-1|NA|TRBJ1-6
CASSEAGPGQGLYSPLHF
TGTGCCAGCAGTGAAGCAGGGCCAGGGCAGGGTCTTTACTCACCCCTCCACTTT
>once|TRBV28|NA|TRBJ1-2
CASTRGLYGYTF
TGTGCCAGCACCAGAGGGCTTTATGGCTACACCTTC
>NA|TRBV28|TRBD1|TRBJ1-6
CASTPTDRVNSPLHF
TGTGCCAGCACCCCCACGGACAGGGTAAATTCACCCCTCCACTTT
>NA|TRBV2|TRBD1|TRBJ1-1
CASSGEGATEAFF
TGTGCCAGCAGTGGCGAGGGGGCCACTGAAGCTTTCTTT
>NA|TRBV27|NA|TRBJ1-6
CASSFANSPLHF
TGTGCCAGCAGTTTTGCGAATTCACCCCTCCACTTT
>NA|TRBV6-5|TRBD1|TRBJ2-7
CASSRPGTGVYEQYF
TGTGCCAGCAGCCGTCCAGGGACAGGGGTCTACGAGCAGTACTTC
>NA|TRBV30|NA|TRBJ1-5
CAWRAPGSNQPQHF
TGTGCCTGGAGAGCACCAGGTAGCAATCAGCCCCAGCATTTT
>NA|TRBV2|TRBD2|TRBJ2-7
CASSASGAYEQYF
TGTGCCAGCAGTGCTAGCGGGGCCTACGAGCAGTACTTC
>NA|TRBV6-4|NA|TRBJ1-2
CASSDMAGANYGYTF
TGTGCCAGCAGCGACATGGCAGGGGCTAACTATGGCTACACCTTC
>medium-sized|TRBV27|NA|TRBJ2-2
CASSFPNTGELFF
TGTGCCAGCAGTTTCCCAAACACCGGGGAGCTGTTTTTT
>NA|TRBV28|NA|TRBJ1-5
CASSPDGWKNQPQHF
TGTGCCAGCAGCCCAGACGGGTGGAAGAATCAGCCCCAGCATTTT
>NA|TRBV27|NA|TRBJ2-7
CASTKGQGLEFTYEQYF
TGTGCCAGCACTAAGGGGCAGGGTCTTGAGTTTACCTACGAGCAGTACTTC
>NA|TRBV5-1|NA|TRBJ1-6
CASSQGSNSYNSPLHF
TGCGCCAGCAGCCAGGGTTCTAACTCCTATAATTCACCCCTCCACTTT
>once|TRBV5-6|TRBD1|TRBJ1-5
CASSSSGQVYQPQHF
TGTGCCAGCAGCTCGTCGGGACAGGTTTATCAGCCCCAGCATTTT
>NA|TRBV6-1|TRBD2|TRBJ2-7
CASSEAFGGVTYEQYF
TGTGCCAGCAGTGAAGCTTTCGGGGGGGTCACCTACGAGCAGTACTTC
>once|TRBV11-2|TRBD1|TRBJ1-3
CASSLGQGPGNTIYF
TGTGCCAGCAGCTTAGGACAGGGGCCTGGAAACACCATATATTTT
>NA|TRBV15|TRBD1|TRBJ1-5
CATSRYRGGNQPQHF
TGTGCCACCAGCAGGTACAGGGGTGGCAATCAGCCCCAGCATTTT
>NA|TRBV13|NA|TRBJ1-6
CASSLGDRDSPLHF
TGTGCCAGCAGCTTAGGCGATAGAGATTCACCCCTCCACTTT
>NA|TRBV27|TRBD2|TRBJ2-1
CASSKKGPVTSGKMVERFF
TGTGCCAGCAGTAAAAAGGGTCCGGTGACTAGCGGGAAGATGGTGGAACGGTTCTTC
>NA|TRBV2|NA|TRBJ1-2
CASSETVNYGYTF
TGTGCCAGCAGTGAAACGGTAAACTATGGCTACACCTTC
>NA|TRBV5-1|TRBD1|TRBJ2-1
CASSLVTGGYNEQFF
TGCGCCAGCAGCTTGGTGACAGGGGGTTACAATGAGCAGTTCTTC
>NA|TRBV28|NA|TRBJ2-2
CASLTGWGIVTGELFF
TGTGCCAGCCTCACAGGGTGGGGGATAGTTACCGGGGAGCTGTTTTTT
>NA|TRBV15|TRBD1|TRBJ2-6
CATSTRQGAVSGANVLTF
TGTGCCACCAGCACGAGACAGGGCGCCGTCTCTGGGGCCAACGTCCTGACTTTC
>NA|TRBV29-1|NA|TRBJ2-3
CSVEYRGTDTQYF
TGCAGCGTTGAGTACAGGGGCACAGATACGCAGTATTTT
>NA|TRBV5-4|NA|TRBJ2-2
CASSPRPRETNTGELFF
TGTGCCAGCAGCCCCCGCCCCCGGGAGACCAACACCGGGGAGCTGTTTTTT
>once|TRBV5-1|TRBD1|TRBJ2-3
CASSWGTGGRDTQYF
TGCGCCAGCAGCTGGGGGACAGGGGGCCGGGATACGCAGTATTTT
>NA|TRBV3-1/TRBV3-2|TRBD2|TRBJ2-1
CASSPRSSGTSMNEQFF
TGTGCCAGCAGCCCTCGAAGTTCCGGGACTAGCATGAATGAGCAGTTCTTC
>NA|TRBV9|NA|TRBJ1-1
CASSPPPTNTEAFF
TGTGCCAGCAGCCCGCCTCCTACGAACACTGAAGCTTTCTTT
>few|TRBV11-2|NA|TRBJ2-7
CASSLLRTGVEQYF
TGTGCCAGCAGCTTATTAAGAACCGGGGTTGAGCAGTACTTC
>NA|TRBV5-5|NA|TRBJ2-6
CASSSTSDSSGANVLTF
TGTGCCAGCAGCTCCACCTCTGACAGCTCTGGGGCCAACGTCCTGACTTTC
>NA|TRBV5-6|TRBD2|TRBJ2-1
CASSSVAGAAHNEQFF
TGTGCCAGCAGCTCAGTAGCGGGAGCAGCCCACAATGAGCAGTTCTTC
>NA|TRBV5-1|NA|TRBJ2-2
CASSLDVRSGTGELFF
TGCGCCAGCAGCTTGGATGTTCGATCGGGGACCGGGGAGCTGTTTTTT
>NA|TRBV7-9|TRBD2|TRBJ2-1
CASSTSGTSGSGEQFF
TGTGCCAGCAGCACTTCCGGGACTAGCGGGAGTGGTGAGCAGTTCTTC
>NA|TRBV5-1|TRBD2|TRBJ2-3
CASSLGSGGTDTQYF
TGCGCCAGCAGCTTGGGCAGCGGGGGCACAGATACGCAGTATTTT
>NA|TRBV5-1|NA|TRBJ2-7
CASSLAAGSYEQYF
TGCGCCAGCAGCTTGGCCGCAGGCTCCTACGAGCAGTACTTC
>NA|TRBV5-4|NA|TRBJ1-4
CASSLDQGEKLFF
TGTGCCAGCAGCTTGGATCAGGGGGAAAAACTGTTTTTT
>NA|TRBV5-4|NA|TRBJ2-1
CASSLREDEQFF
TGTGCCAGCAGCTTAAGGGAGGATGAGCAGTTCTTC
>few|TRBV5-1|NA|TRBJ2-7
CASSLAYGAYEQYF
TGCGCCAGCAGCTTGGCCTACGGAGCCTACGAGCAGTACTTC
>NA|TRBV7-3|TRBD1|TRBJ2-1
CASSHDGTGKGNEQFF
TGTGCCAGCAGCCATGACGGGACAGGGAAAGGCAATGAGCAGTTCTTC
>NA|TRBV5-1|NA|TRBJ2-2
CASSLGESTGELFF
TGCGCCAGCAGCTTGGGAGAATCCACCGGGGAGCTGTTTTTT
>NA|TRBV19|TRBD1|TRBJ1-5
CASTTGTGRGSGNQPQHF
TGTGCCAGTACCACCGGGACAGGGAGAGGTTCTGGCAATCAGCCCCAGCATTTT
>NA|TRBV6-4|TRBD1|TRBJ1-1
CASREDKRDRRNTEAFF
TGTGCCAGCAGGGAGGATAAAAGGGACAGGAGGAACACTGAAGCTTTCTTT
>NA|TRBV7-9|NA|TRBJ2-1
CASSLSTGNDEQFF
TGTGCCAGCAGCTTATCCACAGGGAACGATGAGCAGTTCTTC
>NA|TRBV2|NA|TRBJ2-5
CASSDGPHPKETQYF
TGTGCCAGCAGTGATGGCCCCCACCCCAAAGAGACCCAGTACTTC
>NA|TRBV30|TRBD1|TRBJ1-6
CAWSTDRGNSPLHF
TGTGCCTGGAGCACTGACAGGGGGAATTCACCCCTCCACTTT
>NA|TRBV11-2|NA|TRBJ2-2
CASSLVWGANGELFF
TGTGCCAGCAGCTTAGTGTGGGGCGCGAACGGGGAGCTGTTTTTT
>NA|TRBV29-1|TRBD1|TRBJ1-1
CSACLGQGNTEAFF
TGCAGCGCTTGTCTAGGACAGGGGAACACTGAAGCTTTCTTT